This passage covers 11 T cell receptor beta chains from one sample sequenced in a study of cytomegalovirus exposure and HLA in healthy donors (dated by TCRdb to about 2017). Libraries were made using the immunoSEQ multiplex PCR assay. For the multiplex PCR, a mixture combining 60 forward primers for TCR Vbeta segments and 13 reverse primers for TCR Jbeta segments was used. The clones in this table, taken by TCRdb from immuneACCESS, are in-frame only. Not every clone is retained; where verified, under half of the shortfall comes from an unresolved V gene, and the cause of the rest is unknown. Within this sample are approximately 79,000 clones, with roughly 80% of them counted one time only. Of the sample, roughly 1.9% falls within the top ten clones. The sample comprised PBMCs. Receptors originate from a boy between 10 and 17 years old in good health and CMV-seronegative.

The V and J genes are TRBV2 and TRBJ2-5; 10 bases map to TRBD2. Losses at the gene ends were 7 bases for V and 5 bases for J; bases not matched to a gene: 10. There are 15 residues in the CDR3. The germline V gene has CDR1 SNHLY and CDR2 FYNNEI. The CDR3 region is CASNDLAGVGETQYF. DNA of the CDR3: TGTGCCAGCAACGACCTAGCGGGAGTAGGTGAGACCCAGTACTTC.

The CDR3 nucleotides are TGTGCCAGCTCACCTACGGGTCCTACAATTAGGGAGCAGTTCTTC. Translation: CASSPTGPTIREQFF. V is TRBV18 and J is TRBJ2-1; D remains unclear. Between the trimmed V and J ends, which lost 3 bases and 10 bases, there was a span of 19 bases. CDR1 and CDR2 from the germline V gene are KGHSH and LQKENI. The CDR3 spans 15 residues.

This clone is a singleton in its sample. The V call is TRBV29-1, the J call TRBJ1-1; D may be TRBD1 (5 bases). This CDR3 region has 14 residues. V lost 0 bases, J lost 10 bases, and 18 bases lay in between. Looked up from germline, CDR1 is SQVTM and CDR2 is ANQGSEA. DNA for the CDR3: TGCAGCGTTGAAGACCGTCACAGCGGGGGGGGAGCTTTCTTT. This codes for CSVEDRHSGGGAFF.

V is TRBV7-9 and J is TRBJ2-5; 7 nucleotides agree with TRBD1. CDR1 is SEHNR and CDR2 is FQNEAQ in the germline V gene (reference sequence). The CDR3 runs 16 residues. The J segment lost 0 bases and the V segment lost 1 base, leaving 5 bases of the junction unmatched. CDR3 DNA: TGTGCCAGCAGCTTAGGGGACAGAAGGGACCAAGAGACCCAGTACTTC. Translated, it gives CASSLGDRRDQETQYF.

The rearrangement joins TRBV6-5 to TRBJ2-7, with 8 bases identical to TRBD1. Germline V gene sequence: CDR1 MNHEY, CDR2 SVGAGI. The CDR3 runs to 15 residues. Unmatched junction bases numbered 13, after V lost 6 bases and J lost 6 bases. The CDR3 reads CASRRTGTFHGEQYF. CDR3 bases: TGTGCCAGCAGGAGGACAGGGACTTTTCACGGCGAGCAGTACTTC.

The J gene is TRBJ2-7, the V gene TRBV4-2, with D possibly matching TRBD1 (6 bases). Germline V gene sequence: CDR1 LGHNA, CDR2 YNFKEQ. Trimming pared 0 bases from V and 4 bases from J, leaving 7 bases between. The CDR3 totals 13 residues. The CDR3 DNA follows: TGTGCCAGCAGCCAAGATAGGGGGTACGAGCAGTACTTC. It translates to CASSQDRGYEQYF.

The CDR3, as DNA: TGTGCCATCAGTGAGTCCGACGAGCAGTACTTC. Translating gives CAISESDEQYF. The gene calls are TRBV10-3 and TRBJ2-7, with D unclear. The germline gives CDR1 ENHRY, CDR2 SYGVKD. V lost 0 bases to trimming and J lost 5 bases, with 2 bases between them. This CDR3 contains 11 residues.

The chain employs TRBV6-5 and TRBJ1-4; 7 bases are shared with TRBD1. V shed 5 bases and J 3 bases; nucleotides not matched to a gene: 6. CDR3 size: 15 residues. CDR1 and CDR2 from the germline V gene are MNHEY and SVGAGI. CDR3 amino acids: CASSPTGTANEKLFF. CDR3 bases: TGTGCCAGCAGTCCTACCGGGACAGCTAATGAAAAACTGTTTTTT.

This clone was seen only once. This chain links TRBV7-8 with TRBJ2-1, with a tentative D call TRBD2 (5 bases). The V and J ends lost 5 bases and 8 bases respectively, with 10 bases between them. The CDR3 is 12 residues long. Germline CDR1 is SGHVS and CDR2 is FQNEAQ. CDR3 residues: CASSLLAHEQFF. For the CDR3, the DNA is TGTGCCAGCAGCCTCTTAGCGCATGAGCAGTTCTTC. Full variable domain (remainder filled in from reference TRBV7-8 and TRBJ2-1): GAGVSQSPRYKVAKRGQDVALRCDPISGHVSLFWYQQALGQGPEFLTYFQNEAQLDKSGLPSDRFFAERPEGSVSTLKIQRTQQEDSAVYLCASSLLAHEQFFGPGTRLTVL.

The CDR3 nucleotides read TGTGCCAGCAGTTACCAGGCCAGTCTGAACACTGAAGCTTTCTTT. Protein sequence: CASSYQASLNTEAFF. The chain has TRBV6-5 and TRBJ1-1; D is undetermined. The germline V and J ends were trimmed by 2 bases and 0 bases, with 10 bases remaining between them. This CDR3 spans 15 amino acids. Germline CDR1 and CDR2: MNHEY and SVGAGI.

The chain uses TRBV9 and TRBJ2-7, with 7 nucleotides matching TRBD2. The CDR3 covers 16 residues. Germline CDR1 SGDLS, CDR2 YYNGEE. With V trimmed by 4 bases and J by 5 bases, 15 bases remained unmatched. CDR3 amino acids: CASSPESSGRGNEQYF. The CDR3 DNA is TGTGCCAGCAGCCCCGAATCTAGCGGTCGGGGCAACGAGCAGTACTTC. Supplemented by reference TRBV9 and TRBJ2-7, the full variable domain reads DSGVTQTPKHLITATGQRVTLRCSPRSGDLSVYWYQQSLDQGLQFLIQYYNGEERAKGNILERFSAQQFPDLHSELNLSSLELGDSALYFCASSPESSGRGNEQYFGPGTRLTVT.